A selection of T cell receptor beta chains follows, all from one sample in a study of T cell repertoires in cytomegalovirus infection. For these TCRs, the target antigens are not known. A single record per CDR3 protein comes from TCRdb applying MiXCR to the reads. Among about 120,000 distinct CDR3 sequences listed, over 9% were seen once. The sequencing input was PBMCs, sequenced either directly or after in vitro stimulation (not recorded which). These receptor sequences come from a human donor in good health (CMV status not recorded). Some clones in this sample may be carry-over from other donors' samples. The CDR3 runs from the conserved cysteine through the conserved F or W. The D gene is left open where the match is weak. Some rows mark clone size as missing; the rest say once, few, many or name a class of expanded clone.

TRBJ1-1	TRBV6-1	NA	NA	TGTGCCAGCAGTGAAGCGCGGGGGACCAGAGGGGACACTGAAGCTTTCTTT	CASSEARGTRGDTEAFF
TRBJ1-5	TRBV6-6	many	NA	TGTGCCAGCAGTTACGATGATCTGGGGCAGCCCCAGCATTTT	CASSYDDLGQPQHF
TRBJ2-1	TRBV4-2	NA	TRBD2	TGTGCCAGCAGCCGCATAACTAGCGGGGGCTTCACGAGGGTAGTCAATGAGCAGTTCTTC	CASSRITSGGFTRVVNEQFF
TRBJ2-1	TRBV27	NA	TRBD2	TGTGCCAGCAGTTTGGGACTAGCGGGAGTCTCCTACAATGAGCAGTTCTTC	CASSLGLAGVSYNEQFF
TRBJ2-7	TRBV7-2	few	NA	TGTGCCAGCAGCGAACAGGATGCCGAGCAGTACTTC	CASSEQDAEQYF
TRBJ1-5	TRBV12-3/TRBV12-4	many	NA	TGTGCCAGCAGTTTAGGACGAAGCAATCAGCCCCAGCATTTT	CASSLGRSNQPQHF
TRBJ2-2	TRBV10-2	many	NA	TGCGCCAGCATTCGGGACTTCGGGAACACCGGGGAGCTGTTTTTT	CASIRDFGNTGELFF
TRBJ2-6	TRBV19	NA	NA	TGTGCCACCAAAGGGACGGAGAGCTCTGGGGCCAACGTCCTGACTTTC	CATKGTESSGANVLTF
TRBJ1-6	TRBV6-5	many	NA	TGTGCCAGCAGTTACTCTCGGACGTTCTACTCCTATAATTCACCCCTCCACTTT	CASSYSRTFYSYNSPLHF
TRBJ2-1	TRBV5-1	many	TRBD1	TGCGCCAGCAGCGTGGACAGGGGCTCCTACAATGAGCAGTTCTTC	CASSVDRGSYNEQFF
TRBJ2-1	TRBV7-3	many	NA	TGTGCCAGCAGCGCAGGTTTCGCAAACGAGCAGTTCTTC	CASSAGFANEQFF
TRBJ2-7	TRBV2	many	TRBD1	TGTGCCAGCAGTGCAGACCTTACAGGGGTGGGAGACGAGCAGTACTTC	CASSADLTGVGDEQYF
TRBJ1-2	TRBV4-3	NA	NA	TGCGCCAGCAGCCAAGTGAGAGGGGTCGGCCGTAGCGGCTACACCTTC	CASSQVRGVGRSGYTF
TRBJ1-2	TRBV19	many	NA	TGTGCCAGTATGGGGCGCAAGGTCCTTGGCTACACCTTC	CASMGRKVLGYTF
TRBJ1-5	TRBV18	many	NA	TGTGCCAGCTCACCACAGGGGTGGGGAAATCAGCCCCAGCATTTT	CASSPQGWGNQPQHF
TRBJ2-5	TRBV29-1	NA	NA	TGCAGCGTTGCCAGCGGAGAGACCCAGTACTTC	CSVASGETQYF
TRBJ1-1	TRBV24-1	few	TRBD1	TGTGCCACCAAGGGACAGGGGGCTGAAGCTTTCTTT	CATKGQGAEAFF
TRBJ1-1	TRBV6-1	NA	TRBD1	TGTGCCAGCAGTAGCGGGACAGGGCTGGGGACTGAAGCTTTCTTT	CASSSGTGLGTEAFF
TRBJ2-7	TRBV29-1	many	NA	TGCAGCGTTGAAGATCGTAACAGGGGGGGCTCATCTTTAGGATACGAGCAGTACTTC	CSVEDRNRGGSSLGYEQYF